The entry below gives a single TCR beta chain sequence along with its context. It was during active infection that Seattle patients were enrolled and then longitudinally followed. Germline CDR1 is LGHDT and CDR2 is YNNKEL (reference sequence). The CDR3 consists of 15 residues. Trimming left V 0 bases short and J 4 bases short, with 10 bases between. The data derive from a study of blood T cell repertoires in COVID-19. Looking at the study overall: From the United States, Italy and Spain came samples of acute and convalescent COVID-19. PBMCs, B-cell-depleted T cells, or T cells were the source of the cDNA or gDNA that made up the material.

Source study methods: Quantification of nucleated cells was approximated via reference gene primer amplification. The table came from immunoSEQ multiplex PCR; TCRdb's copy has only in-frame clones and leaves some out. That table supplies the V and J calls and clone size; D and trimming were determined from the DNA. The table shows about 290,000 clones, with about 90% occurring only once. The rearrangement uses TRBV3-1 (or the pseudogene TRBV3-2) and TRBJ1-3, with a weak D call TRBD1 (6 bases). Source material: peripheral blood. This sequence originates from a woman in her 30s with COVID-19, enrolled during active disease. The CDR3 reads CASSQDPGAGNTIYF. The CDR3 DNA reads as TGTGCCAGCAGCCAAGATCCAGGGGCCGGAAACACCATATATTTT.